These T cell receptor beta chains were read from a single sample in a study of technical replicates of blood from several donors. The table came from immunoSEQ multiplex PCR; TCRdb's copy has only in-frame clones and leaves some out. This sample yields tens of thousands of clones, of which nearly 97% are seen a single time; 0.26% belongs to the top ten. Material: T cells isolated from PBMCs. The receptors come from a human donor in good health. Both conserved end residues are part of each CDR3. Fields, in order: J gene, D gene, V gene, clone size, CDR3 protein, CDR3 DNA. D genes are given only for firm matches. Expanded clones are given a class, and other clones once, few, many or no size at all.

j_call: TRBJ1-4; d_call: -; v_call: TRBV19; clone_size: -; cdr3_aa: CASSIGKAEVEKLFF; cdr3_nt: TGTGCCAGTAGTATAGGGAAGGCAGAGGTGGAAAAACTGTTTTTT
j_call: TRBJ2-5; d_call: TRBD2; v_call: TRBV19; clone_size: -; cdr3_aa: CASRHQHGEGETQYF; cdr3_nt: TGTGCCAGTAGGCACCAGCACGGGGAGGGAGAGACCCAGTACTTC
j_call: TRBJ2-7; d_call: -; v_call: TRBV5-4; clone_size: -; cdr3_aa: CASSLATEQYF; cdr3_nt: TGTGCCAGCAGCTTGGCTACGGAGCAGTACTTC
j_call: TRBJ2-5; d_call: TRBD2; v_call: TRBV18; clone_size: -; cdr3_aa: CASSPQRGYSRRETQYF; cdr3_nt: TGTGCCAGCTCACCCCAGCGGGGATACTCCCGGCGGGAGACCCAGTACTTC
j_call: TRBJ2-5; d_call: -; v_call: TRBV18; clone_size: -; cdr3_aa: CASSPEAGTEWETQYF; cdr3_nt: TGTGCCAGCTCACCTGAGGCGGGAACCGAGTGGGAGACCCAGTACTTC
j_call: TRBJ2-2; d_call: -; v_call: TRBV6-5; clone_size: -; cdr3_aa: CASAPTFLIPGELFF; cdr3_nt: TGTGCCAGCGCCCCTACGTTTCTCATTCCCGGGGAGCTGTTTTTT
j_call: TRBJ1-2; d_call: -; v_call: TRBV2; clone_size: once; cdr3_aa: CASSAPGRDYGYTF; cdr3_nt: TGTGCCAGCAGTGCCCCAGGGCGTGACTATGGCTACACCTTC
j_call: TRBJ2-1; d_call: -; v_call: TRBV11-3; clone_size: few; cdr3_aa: CASSPSSDEQFF; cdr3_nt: TGTGCCAGCAGCCCTAGTAGCGATGAGCAGTTCTTC
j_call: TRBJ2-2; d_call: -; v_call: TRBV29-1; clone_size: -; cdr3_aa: CSARTGAGGTGELFF; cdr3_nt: TGCAGCGCTCGCACAGGTGCCGGGGGCACCGGGGAGCTGTTTTTT
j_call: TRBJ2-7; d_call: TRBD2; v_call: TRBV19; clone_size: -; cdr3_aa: CASSIPGTMNF; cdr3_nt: TGTGCCAGTAGTATCCCCGGGACTATGAATTTC
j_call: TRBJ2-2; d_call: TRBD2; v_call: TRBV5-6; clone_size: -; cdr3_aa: CASSQGLAGGLATGELFF; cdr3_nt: TGTGCCAGCAGCCAAGGACTAGCGGGGGGGCTAGCAACCGGGGAGCTGTTTTTT
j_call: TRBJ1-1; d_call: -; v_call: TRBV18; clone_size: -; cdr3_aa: CASSPRHLSNTEAFF; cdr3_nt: TGTGCCAGCTCACCTCGACACCTAAGCAACACTGAAGCTTTCTTT
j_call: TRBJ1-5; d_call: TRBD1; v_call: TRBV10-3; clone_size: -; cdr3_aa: CAISAQGADQPQHF; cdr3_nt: TGTGCCATCAGTGCGCAGGGGGCTGATCAGCCCCAGCATTTT
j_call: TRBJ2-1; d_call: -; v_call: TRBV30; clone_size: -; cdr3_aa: CAWGAPSENEQFF; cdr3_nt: TGTGCCTGGGGGGCGCCTAGCGAAAATGAGCAGTTCTTC
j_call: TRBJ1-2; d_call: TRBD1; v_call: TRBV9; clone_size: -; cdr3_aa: CASSEQGANYGYTF; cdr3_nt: TGTGCCAGCAGCGAACAGGGGGCGAACTATGGCTACACCTTC
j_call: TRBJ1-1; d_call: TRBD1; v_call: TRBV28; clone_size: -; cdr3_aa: CASSLLPGKGANTEAFF; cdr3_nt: TGTGCCAGCAGTTTACTCCCGGGGAAGGGGGCAAACACTGAAGCTTTCTTT
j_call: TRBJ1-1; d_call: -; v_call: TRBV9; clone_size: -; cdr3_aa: CASSQGMNTEAFF; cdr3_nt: TGTGCCAGCAGCCAGGGGATGAACACTGAAGCTTTCTTT
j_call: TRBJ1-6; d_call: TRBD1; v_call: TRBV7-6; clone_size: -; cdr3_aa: CASSSTGGNNSPLHF; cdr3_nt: TGTGCCAGCAGCTCTACAGGGGGCAATAATTCACCCCTCCACTTT
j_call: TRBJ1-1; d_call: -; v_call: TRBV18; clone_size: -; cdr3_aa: CASSSWTDRNTEAFF; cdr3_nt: TGTGCCAGCTCATCCTGGACAGACCGGAACACTGAAGCTTTCTTT
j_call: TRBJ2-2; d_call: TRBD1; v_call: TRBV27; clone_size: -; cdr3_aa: CASSLSGGAGELFF; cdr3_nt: TGTGCCAGCAGTCTTTCAGGGGGTGCCGGGGAGCTGTTTTTT
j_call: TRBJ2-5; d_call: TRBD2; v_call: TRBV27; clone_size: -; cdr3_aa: CASSSPTSGRQETQYF; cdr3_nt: TGTGCCAGCAGTTCACCCACTAGCGGCAGACAAGAGACCCAGTACTTC
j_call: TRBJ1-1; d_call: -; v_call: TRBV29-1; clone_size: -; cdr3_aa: CSVETGMNTEAFF; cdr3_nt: TGCAGCGTAGAGACAGGAATGAACACTGAAGCTTTCTTT
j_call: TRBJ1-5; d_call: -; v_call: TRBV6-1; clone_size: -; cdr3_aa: CASSEASGASNQPQHF; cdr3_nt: TGTGCCAGCAGTGAAGCAAGTGGGGCTAGCAATCAGCCCCAGCATTTT
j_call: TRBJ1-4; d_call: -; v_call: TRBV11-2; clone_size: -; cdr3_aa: CASSLTLGGEKLFF; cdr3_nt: TGTGCCAGCAGCTTAACCCTCGGGGGTGAAAAACTGTTTTTT
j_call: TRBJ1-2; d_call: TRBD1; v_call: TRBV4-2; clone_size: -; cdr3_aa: CASSQPGQTFYGYTF; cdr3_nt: TGTGCCAGCAGCCAACCGGGACAGACATTCTATGGCTACACCTTC
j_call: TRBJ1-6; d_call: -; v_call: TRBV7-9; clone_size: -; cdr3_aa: CASSLTLVGADSPLHF; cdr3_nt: TGTGCCAGCAGCTTAACGCTCGTGGGGGCCGATTCACCCCTCCACTTT
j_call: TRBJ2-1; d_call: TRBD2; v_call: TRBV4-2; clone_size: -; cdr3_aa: CASSQEREFSNEQFF; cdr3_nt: TGTGCCAGCAGCCAAGAGCGGGAGTTTTCTAATGAGCAGTTCTTC
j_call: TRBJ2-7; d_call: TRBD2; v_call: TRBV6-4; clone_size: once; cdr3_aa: CASSEVSGSVYEQYF; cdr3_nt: TGTGCCAGCAGTGAGGTTAGCGGGAGTGTCTACGAGCAGTACTTC
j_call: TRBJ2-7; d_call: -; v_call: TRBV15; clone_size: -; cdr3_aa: CATSSSPMSSYEQYF; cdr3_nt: TGTGCCACCAGCAGTAGCCCAATGAGCTCCTACGAGCAGTACTTC
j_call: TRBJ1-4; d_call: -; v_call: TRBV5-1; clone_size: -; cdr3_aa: CASSLPGANEKLFF; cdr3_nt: TGCGCCAGCAGCTTACCAGGGGCTAATGAAAAACTGTTTTTT
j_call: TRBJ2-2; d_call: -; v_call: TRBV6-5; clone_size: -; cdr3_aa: CASSYPVGGGELFF; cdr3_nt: TGTGCCAGCAGTTACCCCGTGGGGGGCGGGGAGCTGTTTTTT
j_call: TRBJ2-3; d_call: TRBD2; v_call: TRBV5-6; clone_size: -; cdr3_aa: CASSLAERGQYF; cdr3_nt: TGTGCCAGCAGCTTGGCAGAGCGGGGGCAGTATTTT
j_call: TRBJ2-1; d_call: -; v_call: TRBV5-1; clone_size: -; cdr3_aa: CASSFSLSNEQFF; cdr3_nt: TGCGCCAGCAGCTTTTCCCTTTCCAATGAGCAGTTCTTC
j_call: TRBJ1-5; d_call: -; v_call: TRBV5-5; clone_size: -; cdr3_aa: CAWRGRNQPQHF; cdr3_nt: TGTGCCTGGCGCGGAAGGAATCAGCCCCAGCATTTT
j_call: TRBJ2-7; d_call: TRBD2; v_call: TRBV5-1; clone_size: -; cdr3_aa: CASSPPGGQHEQYF; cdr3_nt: TGCGCCAGCAGCCCCCCGGGGGGGCAACACGAGCAGTACTTC
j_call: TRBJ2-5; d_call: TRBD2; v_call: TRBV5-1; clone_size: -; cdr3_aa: CASSLAGSGASGETQYF; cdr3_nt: TGCGCCAGCAGCTTGGCTGGTAGCGGGGCTTCGGGGGAGACCCAGTACTTC
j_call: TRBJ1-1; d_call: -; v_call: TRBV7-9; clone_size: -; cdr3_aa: CASSLGTMGAFF; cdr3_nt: TGTGCCAGCAGCTTAGGGACAATGGGGGCTTTCTTT
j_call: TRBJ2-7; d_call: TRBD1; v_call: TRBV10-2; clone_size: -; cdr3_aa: CASSERDRAYEQYF; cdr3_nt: TGCGCCAGCAGTGAGCGGGACAGAGCCTACGAGCAGTACTTC
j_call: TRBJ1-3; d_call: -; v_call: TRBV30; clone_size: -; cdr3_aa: CAWSVDRISRSGNTIYF; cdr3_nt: TGTGCCTGGAGTGTTGACAGAATAAGCCGATCTGGAAACACCATATATTTT
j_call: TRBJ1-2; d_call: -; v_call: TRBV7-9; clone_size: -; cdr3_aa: CASNQGGVYYGYTF; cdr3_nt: TGTGCCAGCAACCAGGGCGGGGTCTACTATGGCTACACCTTC
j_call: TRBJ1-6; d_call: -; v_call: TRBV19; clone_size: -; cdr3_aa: CASSILPEGGSPLHF; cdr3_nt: TGTGCCAGTAGTATTTTACCGGAGGGCGGTTCACCCCTCCACTTT
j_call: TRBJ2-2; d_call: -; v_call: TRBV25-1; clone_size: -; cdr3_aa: CASSEFGAGELFF; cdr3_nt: TGTGCCAGCAGTGAGTTCGGTGCCGGGGAGCTGTTTTTT
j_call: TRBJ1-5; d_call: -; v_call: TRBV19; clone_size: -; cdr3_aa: CASSMGGGGGQPQHF; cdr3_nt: TGTGCCAGTAGTATGGGAGGAGGTGGGGGTCAGCCCCAGCATTTT
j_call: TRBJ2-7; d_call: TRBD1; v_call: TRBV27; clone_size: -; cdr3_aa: CASSLEGQGFPYEQYF; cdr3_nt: TGTGCCAGCAGTTTAGAGGGACAGGGTTTCCCCTACGAGCAGTACTTC
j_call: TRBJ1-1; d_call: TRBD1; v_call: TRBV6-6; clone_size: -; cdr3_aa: CASRRPDRTMNTEAFF; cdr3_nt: TGTGCCAGCAGACGTCCGGACAGGACAATGAACACTGAAGCTTTCTTT
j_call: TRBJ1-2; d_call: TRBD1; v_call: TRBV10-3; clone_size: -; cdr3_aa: CAIHGTGQGTAGYTF; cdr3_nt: TGTGCCATCCATGGAACAGGACAGGGAACGGCTGGCTACACCTTC
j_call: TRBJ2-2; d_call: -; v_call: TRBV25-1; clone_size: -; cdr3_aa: CASKLGGELFF; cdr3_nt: TGTGCCAGCAAGCTTGGCGGGGAGCTGTTTTTT
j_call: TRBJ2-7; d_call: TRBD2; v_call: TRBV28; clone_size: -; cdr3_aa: CASSLSGLARYEQYF; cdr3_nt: TGTGCCAGCAGTTTAAGCGGACTAGCGAGGTACGAGCAGTACTTC
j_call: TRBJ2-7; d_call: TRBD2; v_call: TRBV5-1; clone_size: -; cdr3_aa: CASSLEPSGKPTKQYF; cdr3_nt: TGCGCCAGCAGCTTGGAGCCTAGCGGAAAACCTACGAAGCAGTACTTC
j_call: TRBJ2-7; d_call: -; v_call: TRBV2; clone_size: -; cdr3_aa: CASSGGSGRYYEQYF; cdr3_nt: TGTGCCAGCAGTGGTGGTAGCGGCAGATACTACGAGCAGTACTTC
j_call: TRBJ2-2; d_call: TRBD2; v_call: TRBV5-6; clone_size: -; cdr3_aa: CATSDPGPSGLRGTGELFF; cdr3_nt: TGTGCCACCTCCGACCCGGGTCCTAGCGGCCTCCGGGGAACCGGGGAGCTGTTTTTT
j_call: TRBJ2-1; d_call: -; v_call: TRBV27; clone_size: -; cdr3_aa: CASSKLNRAGEQFF; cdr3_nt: TGTGCCAGCAGTAAATTGAACAGGGCCGGTGAGCAGTTCTTC
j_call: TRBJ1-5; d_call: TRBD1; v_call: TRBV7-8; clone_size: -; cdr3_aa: CASSARDRGRGSNQPQHF; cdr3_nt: TGTGCCAGCAGCGCCCGGGACAGGGGGCGCGGAAGCAATCAGCCCCAGCATTTT
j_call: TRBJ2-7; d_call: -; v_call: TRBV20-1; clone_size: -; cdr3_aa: CSATANYEQYF; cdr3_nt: TGCAGTGCCACAGCCAACTACGAGCAGTACTTC
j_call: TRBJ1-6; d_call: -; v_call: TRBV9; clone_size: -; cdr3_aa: CASSDQGHKPLHF; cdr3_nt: TGTGCCAGCAGCGACCAGGGGCACAAACCCCTCCACTTT
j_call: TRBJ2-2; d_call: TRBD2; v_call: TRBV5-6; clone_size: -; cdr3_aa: CASSRLAARELFF; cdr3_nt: TGTGCCAGCAGCCGCCTAGCGGCCAGGGAGCTGTTTTTT
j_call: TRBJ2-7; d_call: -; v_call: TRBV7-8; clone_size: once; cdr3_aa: CASSLGFRDRNYEQYF; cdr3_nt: TGTGCCAGCAGCTTAGGGTTTCGCGACAGGAACTACGAGCAGTACTTC